This T cell receptor (beta chain) was obtained from a study of control samples from healthy donors and cancer patients. This table comes from immunoSEQ multiplex PCR, and its TCRdb copy is limited to in-frame clones, with some not included. This sample has 90,000 to 100,000 clones; less than 95% occur once, and the top ten carry 3% to 4.5%. The source material was blood. This TCR was recovered from a woman between 18 and 30 years old in good health.

The CDR3 region is CASSIGGRNTEAFF. CDR3 bases: TGTGCCAGTAGTATTGGGGGACGGAACACTGAAGCTTTCTTT. The chain joins TRBV19 to TRBJ1-1; tentative D call: TRBD1 (5 bases). The V and J ends lost 3 bases and 1 base respectively, with 9 bases between them. Per the germline V gene, CDR1 is LNHDA and CDR2 is SQIVND (reference sequence). There are 14 residues in the CDR3.